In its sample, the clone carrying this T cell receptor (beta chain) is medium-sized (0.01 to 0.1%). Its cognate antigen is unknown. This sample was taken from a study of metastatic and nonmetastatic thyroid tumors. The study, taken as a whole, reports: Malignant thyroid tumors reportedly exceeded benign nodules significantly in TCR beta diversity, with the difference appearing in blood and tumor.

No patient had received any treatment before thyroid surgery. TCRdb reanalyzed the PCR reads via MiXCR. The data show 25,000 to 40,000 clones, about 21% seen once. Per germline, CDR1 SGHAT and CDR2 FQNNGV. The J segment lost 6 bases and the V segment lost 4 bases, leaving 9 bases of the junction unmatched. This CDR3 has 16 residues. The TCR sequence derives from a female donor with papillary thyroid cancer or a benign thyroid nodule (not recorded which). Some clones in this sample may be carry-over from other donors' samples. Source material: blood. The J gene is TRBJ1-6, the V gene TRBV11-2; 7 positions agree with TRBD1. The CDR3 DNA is TGTGCCAGCAGCTATAGACAGGGTGATATTAATTCACCCCTCCACTTT. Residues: CASSYRQGDINSPLHF.